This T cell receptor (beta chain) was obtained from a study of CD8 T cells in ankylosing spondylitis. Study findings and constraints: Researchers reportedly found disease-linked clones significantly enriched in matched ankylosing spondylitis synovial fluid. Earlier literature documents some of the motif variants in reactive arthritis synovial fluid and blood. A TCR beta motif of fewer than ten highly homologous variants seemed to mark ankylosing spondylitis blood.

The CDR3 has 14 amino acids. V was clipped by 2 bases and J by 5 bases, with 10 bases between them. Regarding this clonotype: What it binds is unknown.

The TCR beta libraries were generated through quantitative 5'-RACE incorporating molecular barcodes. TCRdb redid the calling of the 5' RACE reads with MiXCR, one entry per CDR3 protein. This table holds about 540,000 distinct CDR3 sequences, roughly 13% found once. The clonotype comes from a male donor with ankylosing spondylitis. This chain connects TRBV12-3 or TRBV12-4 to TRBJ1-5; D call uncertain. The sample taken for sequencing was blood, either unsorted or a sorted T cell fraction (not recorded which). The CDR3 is CASSLQSTDQPQHF. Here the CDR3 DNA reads TGTGCCAGCAGTTTACAGTCTACAGATCAGCCCCAGCATTTT.